The subject of this entry is one TCR beta chain. This sample was taken from a study of blood T cell repertoires in COVID-19. Looking at the study overall: T cells, B-cell-depleted T cells, or PBMCs supplied cDNA or gDNA.

The method was immunoSEQ multiplex PCR; TCRdb's version includes in-frame clones alone and lacks a portion of them. The sample consists of 90,000 to 100,000 clones, roughly 85% of them appearing once. The V end lost 0 bases, the J end lost 7 bases, and 24 bases lay between the germline ends. This CDR3 spans 18 amino acids. Germline V gene sequence: CDR1 SGHAT, CDR2 FQNNGV. The sequence was obtained from a man at least 80 years old with acute or convalescent COVID-19. The rearrangement joins TRBV11-2 to TRBJ1-1; a weak D match, TRBD1 (6 bases). The sequenced sample consisted of peripheral blood. CDR3 sequence reads: CASSLDVLGSTGFSEAFF. CDR3 nucleotides: TGTGCCAGCAGCTTAGATGTCCTGGGCTCCACAGGGTTTAGTGAAGCTTTCTTT.